Listed below are T cell receptor beta chains from one sample, sequenced in a study of blood T cells in healthy people across ages. TCRdb re-analysed the 5' RACE reads in MiXCR, keeping a single row per CDR3 protein. The table lists fewer than 650,000 distinct CDR3 sequences, about 26% of them singletons. These data were likewise used in another study, on T cells of mothers and their children.

Sequenced: blood. The receptors derive from a boy aged 2 to 10 in good health. CDR3s include the opening cysteine and the closing phenylalanine or tryptophan. The order of the fields is CDR3 DNA, CDR3 protein, J gene, clone size, D gene, V gene. A D gene is named only where the DNA matches it firmly. Not all rows give a size; the values are once, few, many and, for expanded clones, a class.

DNA: TGCAGCGTTGGGACTAGCGGGCCGAACAATGAGCAGTTCTTC
CDR3: CSVGTSGPNNEQFF
J: TRBJ2-1
size: .
D: TRBD2
V: TRBV29-1

DNA: TGCAGCATACCAACAGGGGGCGGCTACGAGCAGTACTTC
CDR3: CSIPTGGGYEQYF
J: TRBJ2-7
size: .
D: TRBD1
V: TRBV29-1

DNA: TGTGCCAGCAGCTTACAGGGACCCGGAGAAGAGACCCAGTACTTC
CDR3: CASSLQGPGEETQYF
J: TRBJ2-5
size: .
D: .
V: TRBV7-2

DNA: TGTGCCATCAGCGAAGGCGGGACTAGCGGTTACACAGATACGCAGTATTTT
CDR3: CAISEGGTSGYTDTQYF
J: TRBJ2-3
size: few
D: TRBD2
V: TRBV10-3

DNA: TGTGCCAGCAGTCGATCTAACTACGAGCAGTACTTC
CDR3: CASSRSNYEQYF
J: TRBJ2-7
size: .
D: .
V: TRBV6-2/TRBV6-3

DNA: TGCAGCGTTGCCAAGACTAGCGGGACGGAGACCCAGTACTTC
CDR3: CSVAKTSGTETQYF
J: TRBJ2-5
size: few
D: TRBD2
V: TRBV29-1

DNA: TGTGCCAGTAGTCAGGGGGCGCGTGATACGCAGTATTTT
CDR3: CASSQGARDTQYF
J: TRBJ2-3
size: .
D: TRBD1
V: TRBV19

DNA: TGTGCCACCAGCAGAGCTCAGGGATCTCCGAATCAGCCCCAGCATTTT
CDR3: CATSRAQGSPNQPQHF
J: TRBJ1-5
size: .
D: .
V: TRBV15

DNA: TGTGCCAGCAGCCCCAGGCCCGGGGGTGAAAAACTGTTTTTT
CDR3: CASSPRPGGEKLFF
J: TRBJ1-4
size: .
D: .
V: TRBV13

DNA: TGTGCCAGCACCGGGACAGGTTCCTACAATGAGCAGTTCTTC
CDR3: CASTGTGSYNEQFF
J: TRBJ2-1
size: .
D: TRBD1
V: TRBV12-3/TRBV12-4

DNA: TGTGCCAGCAGCGCCTGGACTGGCCAACGAGAGACCCAGTACTTC
CDR3: CASSAWTGQRETQYF
J: TRBJ2-5
size: many
D: .
V: TRBV7-2

DNA: TGCAGTGCTAGAGACCCTAGCGCGGCCTACGAGCAGTACTTC
CDR3: CSARDPSAAYEQYF
J: TRBJ2-7
size: once
D: .
V: TRBV20-1

DNA: TGTGCCAGCACCGAACATAGCTCCTACAATGAGCAGTTCTTC
CDR3: CASTEHSSYNEQFF
J: TRBJ2-1
size: few
D: .
V: TRBV12-3/TRBV12-4

DNA: TGTGCCAGCAGCACGAAGACTAGCTACGAGCAGTACTTC
CDR3: CASSTKTSYEQYF
J: TRBJ2-7
size: few
D: .
V: TRBV7-2

DNA: TGTGCCAGCAGTTTATGGATATCGGGCCAAGAGACCCAGTACTTC
CDR3: CASSLWISGQETQYF
J: TRBJ2-5
size: .
D: .
V: TRBV28

DNA: TGTGCCAGCAGTCTAAGAGGGACATTAAGCCGGGAGACCCAGTACTTC
CDR3: CASSLRGTLSRETQYF
J: TRBJ2-5
size: few
D: .
V: TRBV6-1

DNA: TGCGCCAGCAGCTTGGCCCTAGCGGGGTTCTCCTACAATGAGCAGTTCTTC
CDR3: CASSLALAGFSYNEQFF
J: TRBJ2-1
size: .
D: TRBD2
V: TRBV5-1